The clone carrying this T cell receptor beta chain turned up a few times. Its antigen is as yet unknown. This CDR3 has 16 residues. CDR1 is SEHNR and CDR2 is FQNEAQ in the germline V gene (reference sequence). Trimming cost V 5 bases and J 0 bases; bases outside gene matches: 6. Stable disease denoted Graves' hyperthyroidism without ophthalmopathy progression within 18 months. From RNA transcripts, TCR beta CDR3 regions were amplified. The TCR CDR3 was amplified in a first-round RT-PCR using the HTBI primer set. TCRdb redid the calling of the multiplex PCR reads with MiXCR, one entry per CDR3 protein. Among 700,000 or so distinct CDR3 sequences, around 15% were seen once, and the ten largest hold 8.4%. The sample is drawn from a study of T cells in Graves' hyperthyroidism and ophthalmopathy. Whole-study results and caveats: A 13 V-J model separated ophthalmopathy from stable hyperthyroidism. Onset of ophthalmopathy came a median around 7.1 months after the model predicted it.

The chain carries TRBV7-9 and TRBJ2-3; TRBD2 matches at 9 bases. The clonotype was recovered from a man aged 18-30 years with Graves' hyperthyroidism. The sequenced sample was blood. The CDR3 bases are TGTGCCAGCAGCGGAGTGGCGGGAGGGAGCACAGATACGCAGTATTTT. Its protein is CASSGVAGGSTDTQYF. Using reference TRBV7-9 and TRBJ2-3 for the parts outside the CDR3, the full variable domain is DTGVSQNPRHKITKRGQNVTFRCDPISEHNRLYWYRQTLGQGPEFLTYFQNEAQLEKSRLLSDRFSAERPKGSFSTLEIQRTEQGDSAMYLCASSGVAGGSTDTQYFGPGTRLTVL.